The 10 T cell receptor beta chains in this list originate from one sample, sequenced in a study of graft-versus-host responses after intestinal transplantation. Assay used: immunoSEQ multiplex PCR; TCRdb lists only in-frame clones, some missing. This sample yields about 29,000 clones, of which around 90% are seen a single time; 9.5% to 13% belongs to the top ten. The sample consisted of PBMCs, taken about 420 days after intestinal transplantation. All receptors derive from a human patient who received an intestinal transplant, so some T cells may come from the graft donor.

V gene TRBV27 combines with J gene TRBJ1-6; D not certain. The germline V gene has CDR1 MNHEY and CDR2 SMNVEV (reference sequence). Deletions cut 3 bases from V and 6 bases from J, with 15 bases between. The CDR3 spans 16 residues. The CDR3 sequence: CASSFETSPPNSPLHF. The DNA for the CDR3 is TGTGCCAGCAGTTTCGAGACCTCCCCACCTAATTCACCCCTCCACTTT.

This rearrangement joins TRBV28 to TRBJ2-7; 8 nucleotides match TRBD1. Germline CDR1 MDHEN, CDR2 SYDVKM. The CDR3 has 14 amino acids. V gave up 6 bases and J gave up 5 bases; unmatched junction bases: 9. The CDR3 sequence is CASRVDRGWDEQYF. The CDR3 bases are TGTGCCAGCAGAGTAGACAGGGGATGGGACGAGCAGTACTTC.

This clone was counted between two and nine times. A far larger clone differs by one base, so this is likely a read error. CDR3 DNA: TGTGCCAGCAGCGCAAATAGGGAATACTACAATGAGCAGTTCTTC. It yields the protein CASSANREYYNEQFF. The chain uses TRBV9 and TRBJ2-1; no reliable D call. Germline V gives CDR1 SGDLS, CDR2 YYNGEE. Deletions cut 3 bases from V and 3 bases from J, with 13 bases between. This CDR3 contains 15 residues.

The gene calls are TRBV19 and TRBJ2-7, with D unresolved. The germline V gene encodes CDR1 LNHDA and CDR2 SQIVND (reference sequence). V lost 6 bases, J lost 3 bases, and 6 bases lay in between. This CDR3 contains 11 residues. CDR3 sequence (DNA): TGTGCCAGTAGCTGGGGCTACGAGCAGTACTTC. Encoded protein: CASSWGYEQYF.

The chain uses TRBV7-9 and TRBJ2-7, with a possible D match to TRBD1 (6 bases). The V gene lost 7 bases and the J gene lost 0 bases, with 22 bases spanning the gap. The CDR3 contains 17 residues. CDR1 and CDR2 from the germline V gene are SEHNR and FQNEAQ (reference sequence). The CDR3: CASTPTGRGASSYEQYF. The DNA of the CDR3 is TGTGCCAGCACCCCTACCGGCAGGGGAGCCTCCTCCTACGAGCAGTACTTC.

This chain uses TRBV4-1 with TRBJ2-5; D not certain. CDR1 and CDR2 from the germline V gene are MGHRA and YSYEKL. V lost 3 bases and J 5 bases, leaving 16 bases between the germline ends. CDR3 size: 15 residues. CDR3 protein: CASSQVYFGHETQYF. As DNA, the CDR3 is TGCGCCAGCAGCCAGGTTTACTTCGGTCATGAGACCCAGTACTTC.

This sequence joins TRBV10-3 and TRBJ1-1; D might be TRBD1 (5 bases). Looked up from germline, CDR1 is ENHRY and CDR2 is SYGVKD. Between the trimmed V and J ends, which lost 2 bases and 1 base, there was a span of 8 bases. The CDR3 spans 14 residues. This CDR3 is CAISEVGGNTEAFF. As DNA, the CDR3 is TGTGCCATCAGTGAGGTTGGGGGGAACACTGAAGCTTTCTTT.

The V and J genes are TRBV4-3 and TRBJ2-4; weak D call: TRBD2 (5 bases). Germline-derived CDR1 and CDR2 are LGHNA and YSLEER. Trimming removed 1 base from V and 6 bases from J, with 13 bases in between. This CDR3 region has 15 residues. CDR3 in amino acids: CASSQGTLQGNIQYF. The DNA for the CDR3 is TGCGCCAGCAGCCAAGGGACTCTCCAAGGAAACATTCAGTACTTC.

This clone was seen a handful of times. The chain carries TRBV4-3 and TRBJ2-6, with D perhaps matching TRBD2 (5 bases). Trimming shortened V by 3 bases and J by 1 base, and 7 bases separated the two germline ends. CDR3 length equals 15 residues. CDR1 is LGHNA, CDR2 YSLEER, per germline. The CDR3 here is CASSHPGSGANVLTF. The CDR3 DNA reads as TGCGCCAGCAGCCACCCGGGATCTGGGGCCAACGTCCTGACTTTC.

The rearrangement links TRBV9 to TRBJ1-3; 8 bases are shared with TRBD1. The trim removed 3 bases at V and 7 bases at J, leaving 9 bases unmatched. Germline V gene lookup returns CDR1 SGDLS and CDR2 YYNGEE. This CDR3 has 15 residues. CDR3 sequence (DNA): TGTGCCAGCAGCGCCCTATCAGGGGGCGAGAACACCATATATTTT. It translates to CASSALSGGENTIYF.